These 11 T cell receptor beta chains were all obtained from the same sample, sequenced in a study of cytomegalovirus exposure and HLA in healthy donors. The PCR made use of 60 Vbeta and 13 Jbeta primers. Sequencing used immunoSEQ multiplex PCR; TCRdb keeps in-frame clones, though not all of them. The profile shows 90,000 to 150,000 clones, roughly 70% of them singletons. Sequencing input: PBMCs. These receptors originate from a woman aged 45-65 years in good health and CMV-seropositive.

This clone was counted only a few times. The J gene is TRBJ2-2, the V gene TRBV30; no clear D. Deletions cut 5 bases from V and 5 bases from J, with 6 bases between. The CDR3 is 11 amino acids. The V gene's germline CDR1 is GTSNPN and CDR2 SVGIG (reference sequence). The CDR3 spells CAWDSTGELFF. The CDR3 DNA is TGTGCCTGGGACTCAACCGGGGAGCTGTTTTTT.

A few counts support this clone. The J gene is TRBJ1-2, the V gene TRBV6-1; D uncertain. This CDR3 has 14 amino acids. V lost 1 base to trimming and J lost 6 bases, with 12 bases between them. CDR1 and CDR2 from the germline V gene are MNHNS and SASEGT. The CDR3 DNA reads TGTGCCAGCAGTGAAGACATCAGATCCCATGGCTACACCTTC. Amino acid sequence: CASSEDIRSHGYTF.

This CDR3 reads CASSQVLRAGVYEQYF. DNA for the CDR3: TGTGCCAGCAGCCAAGTTTTAAGGGCGGGAGTCTACGAGCAGTACTTC. The chain joins TRBV4-2 to TRBJ2-7; 7 nucleotides align to TRBD2. V dropped 1 base and J dropped 3; count of bases not matched to a gene: 9. The CDR3 contains 16 residues. CDR1 is LGHNA, CDR2 YNFKEQ, per germline.

This chain connects TRBV6-1 to TRBJ2-7, with 8 bases aligning to TRBD2. In germline, CDR1 is MNHNS, CDR2 SASEGT. Trimming cost V 11 bases and J 5 bases; bases outside gene matches: 17. This CDR3 has 15 residues. CDR3 sequence: CALGASGSGGNEQYF. The CDR3 DNA is TGTGCCCTGGGGGCCAGCGGGAGTGGAGGCAACGAGCAGTACTTC.

The V gene is TRBV7-9, the J gene TRBJ2-7, with D perhaps matching TRBD1 (6 bases). The CDR3 consists of 14 residues. Looked up from germline, CDR1 is SEHNR and CDR2 is FQNEAQ (reference sequence). Deletions cut 5 bases from V and 2 bases from J, with 13 bases between. CDR3 nucleotides: TGTGCCAGCAGCCCGGACAGCCCGCCCTACGAGCAGTACTTC. Its protein product is CASSPDSPPYEQYF.

This chain uses TRBV11-3 with TRBJ1-1, with 10 positions matching TRBD1. V lost 1 base and J lost 6; bases outside the gene matches: 2. The CDR3 consists of 14 residues. The germline V gene encodes CDR1 SGHNT and CDR2 YENEEA. This CDR3 reads CASSLGQGAAEAFF. CDR3 in DNA: TGTGCCAGCAGCTTAGGACAGGGGGCGGCTGAAGCTTTCTTT.

This clone occurred once. J is TRBJ2-7 and V is TRBV7-9; TRBD2 matches 12 bases. V was pared by 4 bases and J by 2 bases, with 6 bases of the junction left unmatched. The CDR3 contains 16 residues. CDR1 SEHNR and CDR2 FQNEAQ come from the germline V gene (reference sequence). In DNA, the CDR3 is TGTGCCAGCAGCTACCCGACTAGCGGGGGTACCTACGAGCAGTACTTC. Encoded protein: CASSYPTSGGTYEQYF. Together with reference TRBV7-9 and TRBJ2-7, the CDR3 gives the full variable domain: DTGVSQNPRHKITKRGQNVTFRCDPISEHNRLYWYRQTLGQGPEFLTYFQNEAQLEKSRLLSDRFSAERPKGSFSTLEIQRTEQGDSAMYLCASSYPTSGGTYEQYFGPGTRLTVT.

The rearrangement links TRBV18 to TRBJ1-6; D is possibly TRBD1 (5 bases). The CDR3 extends over 15 amino acids. The germline V and J ends were trimmed by 3 bases and 9 bases, with 15 bases remaining between them. Germline V gene data show CDR1 as KGHSH and CDR2 as LQKENI. The CDR3 DNA reads as TGTGCCAGCTCACCGAGTGACGGGGGAGGTTCACCCCTCCACTTT. This encodes CASSPSDGGGSPLHF.

This sequence joins TRBV27 and TRBJ2-1; TRBD2 aligns across 8 bases. J gave up 3 bases and V 4 bases, and 5 bases lay outside the gene matches. The CDR3 is made up of 15 amino acids. Germline V gene lookup returns CDR1 MNHEY and CDR2 SMNVEV (reference sequence). As DNA, the CDR3 is TGTGCCAGCAGTTACTCAGCGGGAGACTACAATGAGCAGTTCTTC. Translation gives CASSYSAGDYNEQFF.

This clone was seen a handful of times. The rearrangement uses TRBV2 and TRBJ2-1; possible D gene TRBD2, 6 bases. Germline V gene data show CDR1 as SNHLY and CDR2 as FYNNEI. CDR3 length: 19 amino acids. The V and J ends lost 1 base and 6 bases respectively, with 25 bases between them. CDR3 amino acids: CASSEDGLGRRAWANEQFF. The CDR3 DNA is TGTGCCAGCAGTGAAGATGGCCTGGGCCGGAGGGCCTGGGCCAATGAGCAGTTCTTC.

The chain carries TRBV7-2 and TRBJ2-7; 8 nucleotides align to TRBD2. V lost 4 bases, J lost 0 bases, and 2 bases stayed unmatched. Germline V gene lookup returns CDR1 SGHTA and CDR2 FQGNSA. The CDR3 is made up of 14 amino acids. For the CDR3, the DNA is TGTGCCAGCAGCTCGGGACTAGTCTCCTACGAGCAGTACTTC. Translated: CASSSGLVSYEQYF.